The 16 T cell receptor beta chains below all came from one sample that was sequenced in a study of cytomegalovirus exposure and HLA in healthy donors. A multiplex PCR was run with 60 Vbeta primers and 13 Jbeta primers. Method: immunoSEQ multiplex PCR; TCRdb's copy keeps in-frame clones and lacks some. The sample consists of 110,000 to 150,000 clones, approximately 83% of them appearing once. Specimen: PBMCs. These TCRs come from a woman aged 40 to 50 in good health and CMV-seronegative.

V gene TRBV7-2 combines with J gene TRBJ2-5, with D perhaps TRBD2 (6 bases). V dropped 2 bases and J dropped 14 bases, with 15 bases sitting between them. The CDR3 contains 12 residues. Germline-derived CDR1 and CDR2 are SGHTA and FQGNSA. The CDR3 coding sequence is TGTGCCAGCAGCTTACAAGGATCGGGAGTATACTTC. Protein product: CASSLQGSGVYF.

The rearrangement uses TRBV25-1 and TRBJ1-1, with D hard to call. Germline V lookup: CDR1 MGHDK, CDR2 SYGVNS. The CDR3 extends over 16 amino acids. The V gene lost 1 base and the J gene lost 3 bases, with 15 bases spanning the gap. CDR3 loop: CASSESGLAADTEAFF. The CDR3 bases are TGTGCCAGCAGTGAATCCGGGTTGGCCGCGGACACTGAAGCTTTCTTT.

This clone was seen a handful of times. In the same sample, other DNA sequences code for this CDR3. The genes are TRBV7-9 and TRBJ1-1; the match to TRBD1 covers 7 bases. This CDR3 is 13 amino acids long. The V and J ends lost 5 bases and 2 bases, in that order; junction bases with no gene match: 2. The germline gives CDR1 SEHNR, CDR2 FQNEAQ (reference sequence). CDR3 sequence: CASSRQGNTEAFF. In nucleotides, the CDR3 is TGTGCCAGCAGCCGACAGGGTAACACTGAAGCTTTCTTT.

The V gene is TRBV29-1, the J gene TRBJ1-2; the D gene is possibly TRBD1 (6 bases). The germline V and J ends were trimmed by 4 bases and 3 bases, with 12 bases remaining between them. Per the germline V gene, CDR1 is SQVTM and CDR2 is ANQGSEA. The CDR3 is made up of 13 amino acids. In DNA form, the CDR3 reads TGCAGCGTTGCCTTGGGGGCCGACTATGGCTACACCTTC. It encodes CSVALGADYGYTF.

The chain uses TRBV15 and TRBJ2-7, with D tentatively TRBD2 (5 bases). V lost 5 bases and J 0 bases, leaving 11 bases between the germline ends. Germline loops: CDR1 LNHNV, CDR2 YYDKDF (reference sequence). CDR3 length: 14 residues. The CDR3 DNA is TGTGCCACCAGCGGGCGGGCGAGCTCCTACGAGCAGTACTTC. Encoded protein: CATSGRASSYEQYF.

The chain has TRBV21-1 and TRBJ2-1; the DNA was not compared with TRBD2, the D call given in the table. TRBV21-1 is listed as a pseudogene. There are 16 residues in the CDR3. Written as DNA, the CDR3 is TGTGCCAGCAGCACCTCTCGGGGGATCGGTGGCAATGAGCAGTTCTTC. This encodes CASSTSRGIGGNEQFF.

The chain couples TRBV2 to TRBJ1-6, with D possibly being TRBD1 (5 bases). CDR3 length: 14 amino acids. V was pared by 5 bases and J by 14 bases, with 19 bases between. The V gene's germline CDR1 is SNHLY and CDR2 FYNNEI. The CDR3 region has the DNA TGTGCCAGCAGTCCGGACGGGGGTGGTGTGGCCCTCCACTTT. Protein sequence: CASSPDGGGVALHF.

The CDR3, as DNA: TGTGCCTGGACCCCCAACTCCTACGAGCAGTACTTC. Translating it yields CAWTPNSYEQYF. The chain employs TRBV30 and TRBJ2-7; D ambiguous. The CDR3 has 12 amino acids. Germline V gives CDR1 GTSNPN, CDR2 SVGIG (reference sequence). V lost 4 bases to trimming and J lost 0 bases, with 7 bases between them. Full variable domain (missing parts from reference TRBV30 and TRBJ2-7): SQTIHQWPATLVQPVGSPLSLECTVEGTSNPNLYWYRQAAGRGLQLLFYSVGIGQISSEVPQNLSASRPQDRQFILSSKKLLLSDSGFYLCAWTPNSYEQYFGPGTRLTVT.

The V call is TRBV6-1, the J call TRBJ2-1; D may be TRBD1 (6 bases). Germline V lookup: CDR1 MNHNS, CDR2 SASEGT. Trimming took off 4 bases at V and 8 bases at J, with 15 bases between the two ends. CDR3 length: 14 residues. CDR3 in amino acids: CASSGYREADEQFF. CDR3 sequence (DNA): TGTGCCAGCAGTGGCTACAGGGAAGCGGATGAGCAGTTCTTC.

This chain links TRBV29-1 with TRBJ1-2; D may be TRBD1 (6 bases). The length of the CDR3 is 12 residues. Germline V gene data show CDR1 as SQVTM and CDR2 as ANQGSEA. V was pared by 6 bases and J by 3 bases, with 11 bases between. In DNA, the CDR3 is TGCAGCGTAGCCCGGACAGACTATGGCTACACCTTC. This sequence encodes CSVARTDYGYTF.

The J gene is TRBJ1-1, the V gene TRBV5-8; the D gene is possibly TRBD1 (5 bases). V lost 1 base, J lost 0 bases, and 13 bases lay in between. CDR1 and CDR2 from the germline V gene are SGHTS and YDEGEE. The CDR3 consists of 16 residues. CDR3 coding DNA: TGTGCCAGCAGCTTGCTCCAGGGCGGTATGAACACTGAAGCTTTCTTT. Amino acid sequence: CASSLLQGGMNTEAFF.

The chain joins TRBV9 to TRBJ1-1; D is unclear. This CDR3 has 14 amino acids. The germline CDR1 and CDR2 sequences are SGDLS and YYNGEE. The V end was cut by 0 bases, the J end by 4 bases, with 10 bases between. Here the CDR3 reads CASSVVREGTEAFF. The CDR3 DNA follows: TGTGCCAGCAGCGTAGTCCGGGAAGGCACTGAAGCTTTCTTT.

The chain has TRBV4-1 and TRBJ2-3; 9 bases match TRBD2. CDR1 is MGHRA and CDR2 is YSYEKL in the germline V gene. The CDR3 spans 15 residues. V lost 4 bases to trimming and J lost 5 bases; unmatched junction nucleotides: 7. In DNA, the CDR3 is TGCGCCAGCAGCCTCCGCGGGAGGGGGGGAGATACGCAGTATTTT. It is translated as CASSLRGRGGDTQYF.

This chain links TRBV18 with TRBJ1-1, with TRBD1 identical over 7 bases. The CDR3 loop spans 17 amino acids. V lost 2 bases, J lost 0 bases, and 9 bases stayed unmatched. Germline V gene data show CDR1 as KGHSH and CDR2 as LQKENI. The CDR3 here is CASSPWRQGEMNTEAFF. CDR3 coding DNA: TGTGCCAGCTCACCATGGCGGCAGGGGGAAATGAACACTGAAGCTTTCTTT. The whole variable domain, remainder taken from reference TRBV18 and TRBJ1-1, is NAGVMQNPRHLVRRRGQEARLRCSPMKGHSHVYWYRQLPEEGLKFMVYLQKENIIDESGMPKERFSAEFPKEGPSILRIQQVVRGDSAAYFCASSPWRQGEMNTEAFFGQGTRLTVV.

This clone was recorded a few times. The chain combines TRBV7-2 with TRBJ2-5, with 7 positions matching TRBD1. This CDR3 has 14 amino acids. With 0 bases clipped from V and 11 bases from J, the junction kept 9 bases outside the gene matches. Germline V gene sequence: CDR1 SGHTA, CDR2 FQGNSA. This chain's CDR3 is CASSLAGTVKEQYF. For the CDR3, the DNA is TGTGCCAGCAGCTTAGCCGGGACAGTTAAGGAGCAGTACTTC.

The V and J genes are TRBV5-5 and TRBJ1-2; D is ambiguous. The CDR3 is made up of 14 amino acids. Germline CDR1 reads SGHKS; CDR2 reads YYEKEE (reference sequence). The V end was cut by 2 bases, the J end by 4 bases, with 12 bases between. The CDR3 protein is CASSFGVPTYGYTF. The DNA for the CDR3 is TGTGCCAGCAGCTTTGGTGTTCCTACCTATGGCTACACCTTC.